This passage covers 25 T cell receptor beta chains from one sample sequenced in a study of shared clonotypes between healthy human individuals. It was CD45RO-negative cells, positively selected for CCR7, that made up naive CD8 cells, with terminally differentiated effector memory CD45RA+ cells excluded. Using immunoSEQ multiplex PCR, the repertoire was profiled, and TCRdb retains in-frame clones only, with some absent. The repertoire has over 2,000,000 clones, just over 90% of them found once; the top ten carry about 1.7%. The sample was naive CD8+ T cells from PBMCs. These receptors all come from a man younger than 35 in good health. Some clones in this sample may be carry-over from other donors' samples.

The V call is TRBV29-1, the J call TRBJ2-7; 13 nucleotides agree with TRBD2. The germline gives CDR1 SQVTM, CDR2 ANQGSEA. The CDR3 extends over 13 amino acids. Unmatched junction bases numbered 6, after V lost 7 bases and J lost 6 bases. The CDR3 sequence is CSARGLAGREQYF. The CDR3 DNA reads TGCAGCGCTAGGGGACTAGCGGGACGCGAGCAGTACTTC.

The chain joins TRBV28 to TRBJ2-1; D remains unclear. CDR3 length equals 16 residues. Trimming took off 2 bases at V and 4 bases at J, with 15 bases between the two ends. CDR1 MDHEN and CDR2 SYDVKM come from the germline V gene. CDR3: CASSLQPRTLYNEQFF. The CDR3 DNA follows: TGTGCCAGCAGTTTACAACCCAGGACCCTGTACAATGAGCAGTTCTTC.

The chain joins TRBV27 to TRBJ2-7; 9 bases fit TRBD1. This CDR3 region has 16 residues. Germline CDR1 MNHEY, CDR2 SMNVEV (reference sequence). The J segment lost 4 bases and the V segment lost 5 bases, leaving 12 bases of the junction unmatched. CDR3 sequence reads: CASSLLGGTGNYEQYF. The DNA of the CDR3 is TGTGCCAGCAGTCTCTTAGGAGGGACAGGGAATTACGAGCAGTACTTC.

The rearrangement links TRBV27 to TRBJ1-5; D is uncertain. The CDR3 covers 14 residues. V lost 0 bases to trimming and J lost 3 bases, with 6 bases between them. Germline V gene data show CDR1 as MNHEY and CDR2 as SMNVEV (reference sequence). The CDR3 DNA reads as TGTGCCAGCAGTTTATCACCCCACAATCAGCCCCAGCATTTT. Its translation is CASSLSPHNQPQHF.

The sample holds a few counts of this clone. The chain links TRBV9 to TRBJ1-1, with D perhaps TRBD1 (6 bases). V was trimmed by 0 bases and J by 6 bases, leaving 15 bases between them. Germline V gene sequence: CDR1 SGDLS, CDR2 YYNGEE. The CDR3 is 15 amino acids. The CDR3 DNA is TGTGCCAGCAGCGTAGACGGGGCCGGGGGGCCTGAAGCTTTCTTT. It specifies CASSVDGAGGPEAFF.

The gene calls are TRBV27 and TRBJ2-2, with 10 nucleotides matching TRBD2. From germline, CDR1 is MNHEY and CDR2 SMNVEV (reference sequence). The CDR3 is 17 amino acids. The V gene end was trimmed by 5 bases and the J gene end by 5 bases; junction bases not matched to a gene: 11. Written as DNA, the CDR3 is TGTGCCAGCAGTACCCTCCTAGCGGGAGAGAAAACCGGGGAGCTGTTTTTT. The encoded protein is CASSTLLAGEKTGELFF.

This clone was seen once. The chain has TRBV12-5 and TRBJ1-1; 7 bases line up with TRBD1. The length of the CDR3 is 15 residues. Germline assignment: CDR1 LGHNT and CDR2 FRNRAP. The V segment lost 0 bases and the J segment 0 bases; nucleotides outside the gene matches: 1. For the CDR3, the DNA is TGTGCTAGTGGTTTGGTACAGGGGTTGAACACTGAAGCTTTCTTT. Encoded protein: CASGLVQGLNTEAFF. Supplemented by reference TRBV12-5 and TRBJ1-1, the full variable domain reads DARVTQTPRHKVTEMGQEVTMRCQPILGHNTVFWYRQTMMQGLELLAYFRNRAPLDDSGMPKDRFSAEMPDATLATLKIQPSEPRDSAVYFCASGLVQGLNTEAFFGQGTRLTVV.

The chain employs TRBV2 and TRBJ2-3; possibly TRBD2 for D (6 bases). The CDR3 sequence is 16 residues long. Looked up from germline, CDR1 is SNHLY and CDR2 is FYNNEI. The V gene lost 0 bases and the J gene lost 2 bases, with 12 bases spanning the gap. DNA of the CDR3: TGTGCCAGCAGTGAAGCTCGGGGGTTGGTCACAGATACGCAGTATTTT. This gives the protein CASSEARGLVTDTQYF.

The rearrangement joins TRBV27 to TRBJ1-5, with a tentative D call TRBD1 (6 bases). Germline V gene sequence: CDR1 MNHEY, CDR2 SMNVEV (reference sequence). Trimming pared 6 bases from V and 3 bases from J, leaving 12 bases between. This CDR3 region has 14 residues. The CDR3 DNA reads TGTGCCAGCAGCTCGACAGGCAACAATCAGCCCCAGCATTTT. Translation gives CASSSTGNNQPQHF.

The rearrangement links TRBV27 to TRBJ2-3; 10 bases agree with TRBD2. Unmatched junction bases numbered 10, after V lost 5 bases and J lost 2 bases. The V gene's germline CDR1 is MNHEY and CDR2 SMNVEV (reference sequence). The CDR3 is 17 residues long. The CDR3 sequence is CASSGDGLADHTDTQYF. DNA of the CDR3: TGTGCCAGCAGTGGGGATGGACTAGCGGATCACACAGATACGCAGTATTTT.

The chain uses TRBV19 and TRBJ2-2; D is unresolved. V was trimmed by 0 bases and J by 6 bases, leaving 5 bases between them. Germline assignment: CDR1 LNHDA and CDR2 SQIVND (reference sequence). The CDR3 sequence is 13 residues long. Written as DNA, the CDR3 is TGTGCCAGTAGTATAGAGTCGGCCGGGGAGCTGTTTTTT. Amino acid sequence: CASSIESAGELFF. Together with reference TRBV19 and TRBJ2-2, the CDR3 gives the full variable domain: DGGITQSPKYLFRKEGQNVTLSCEQNLNHDAMYWYRQDPGQGLRLIYYSQIVNDFQKGDIAEGYSVSREKKESFPLTVTSAQKNPTAFYLCASSIESAGELFFGEGSRLTVL.

The chain couples TRBV7-9 to TRBJ2-1; no clear D. Deletions cut 6 bases from V and 1 base from J, with 10 bases between. The length of the CDR3 is 14 residues. Germline assignment: CDR1 SEHNR and CDR2 FQNEAQ (reference sequence). The CDR3 sequence is CASSGSYSYNEQFF. As DNA, the CDR3 is TGTGCCAGCAGTGGAAGCTATTCCTACAATGAGCAGTTCTTC.

The V call is TRBV11-2, the J call TRBJ2-7, with D uncertain. The CDR3 is 14 residues long. The germline V and J ends were trimmed by 1 base and 3 bases, with 10 bases remaining between them. CDR1 is SGHAT, CDR2 FQNNGV, per germline. CDR3 in amino acids: CASSLVGRNYEQYF. CDR3 sequence (DNA): TGTGCCAGCAGCTTAGTTGGCAGAAACTACGAGCAGTACTTC.

The chain couples TRBV19 to TRBJ1-5, with D possibly TRBD1 on 5 matching bases. The germline V gene encodes CDR1 LNHDA and CDR2 SQIVND (reference sequence). V lost 1 base and J lost 0, with 10 bases in between. The CDR3 has 16 amino acids. This chain's CDR3 is CASSIVGGYSNQPQHF. DNA of the CDR3: TGTGCCAGTAGTATAGTGGGGGGGTATAGCAATCAGCCCCAGCATTTT.

The chain is built from TRBV5-5 and TRBJ1-5, with D tentatively TRBD1 (5 bases). The CDR3 has 13 amino acids. The V gene lost 3 bases and the J gene lost 6 bases, with 10 bases spanning the gap. Germline CDR1 and CDR2: SGHKS and YYEKEE (reference sequence). The CDR3 is CASSSDTSQPQHF. In DNA, the CDR3 is TGTGCCAGCAGCTCGGACACGAGTCAGCCCCAGCATTTT.

V usage is TRBV11-2 and J usage is TRBJ2-1, with D perhaps matching TRBD1 or TRBD2 (5 bases each). The V end lost 5 bases, the J end lost 4 bases, and 21 bases lay between the germline ends. Germline V lookup: CDR1 SGHAT, CDR2 FQNNGV. The CDR3 covers 17 residues. This chain's CDR3 is CASSATEGRLPYNEQFF. The CDR3 DNA sequence: TGTGCCAGCAGCGCAACTGAGGGACGCCTGCCTTACAATGAGCAGTTCTTC.

This clone was counted a single time. The chain links TRBV4-1 to TRBJ2-3; a weak D match, TRBD2 (6 bases). The CDR3 spans 14 residues. V lost 5 bases, J lost 0 bases, and 9 bases lay in between. The germline CDR1 and CDR2 sequences are MGHRA and YSYEKL. CDR3 region: CASSERVSTDTQYF. Here the CDR3 DNA reads TGCGCCAGCAGCGAGCGGGTTAGCACAGATACGCAGTATTTT.

This clone was seen once. J is TRBJ2-7 and V is TRBV7-9; 7 bases map to TRBD2. Trimming at V came to 10 bases and at J to 0 bases, leaving 6 bases not matched to a gene. The CDR3 is 13 amino acids. From germline, CDR1 is SEHNR and CDR2 FQNEAQ (reference sequence). The CDR3 DNA sequence: TGTGCCACTCAAGCGGGGAGCTCCTACGAGCAGTACTTC. Amino acid sequence: CATQAGSSYEQYF.

This clone came up a few times. The sample holds other DNA sequences that translate to the same CDR3. CDR3 DNA sequence: TGTGCCAGCAGTTCTAGCGGGAGCTCCTACAATGAGCAGTTCTTC. Translation: CASSSSGSSYNEQFF. V is TRBV27 and J is TRBJ2-1, with 10 bases matching TRBD2. Per the germline V gene, CDR1 is MNHEY and CDR2 is SMNVEV (reference sequence). The CDR3 is 15 amino acids. The J segment lost 0 bases and the V segment lost 4 bases, leaving 0 bases of the junction unmatched.

The chain links TRBV10-3 to TRBJ2-7, with a possible D match to TRBD2 (6 bases). The CDR3 totals 17 residues. The V gene's germline CDR1 is ENHRY and CDR2 SYGVKD. V was trimmed by 6 bases and J by 3 bases, leaving 24 bases between them. The CDR3 spells CAIREMGKEGGFYEQYF. CDR3 bases: TGTGCCATCAGGGAAATGGGTAAGGAGGGAGGATTCTACGAGCAGTACTTC.

V usage is TRBV29-1 and J usage is TRBJ1-1, with 8 bases matching TRBD1. There are 15 residues in the CDR3. The J segment lost 12 bases and the V segment lost 3 bases, leaving 18 bases of the junction unmatched. Germline V gene data show CDR1 as SQVTM and CDR2 as ANQGSEA. The CDR3 sequence: CSVDSQSPGQGGSFF. The CDR3 DNA follows: TGCAGCGTTGACTCTCAATCGCCAGGACAGGGTGGGTCTTTCTTT.

This chain links TRBV27 with TRBJ2-3; TRBD1 matches 7 bases. Germline V gene sequence: CDR1 MNHEY, CDR2 SMNVEV (reference sequence). The J segment lost 2 bases and the V segment lost 5 bases, leaving 7 bases of the junction unmatched. The CDR3 totals 15 residues. CDR3 bases: TGTGCCAGCAGTAGAAACAGGGGATTCACAGATACGCAGTATTTT. Translated: CASSRNRGFTDTQYF.

In DNA form, the CDR3 reads TGCGCCAGCAGTCAATCGACAACAGAAGAGACCCAGTACTTC. Translating gives CASSQSTTEETQYF. The chain recombines TRBV23-1 with TRBJ2-5; D gene uncertain. TRBV23-1 is annotated as an ORF whose role is uncertain. V dropped 0 bases and J dropped 3 bases, with 8 bases sitting between them. CDR3 length: 14 amino acids.

V is TRBV28 and J is TRBJ1-4; D possibly corresponds to TRBD1 (6 bases). The CDR3 loop spans 14 amino acids. The germline CDR1 and CDR2 sequences are MDHEN and SYDVKM. With 5 bases removed from V and 12 bases from J, the gap between germline ends came to 19 bases. CDR3: CASSGFIPGAELFF. The CDR3 DNA is TGTGCCAGCAGTGGCTTTATCCCGGGGGCGGAACTGTTTTTT.

The V call is TRBV6-5, the J call TRBJ1-1, with D possibly matching TRBD1 (5 bases). Trimming removed 5 bases at V and 0 bases at J, with 13 bases between. Germline assignment: CDR1 MNHEY and CDR2 SVGAGI. The CDR3 is made up of 15 amino acids. The CDR3 nucleotides are TGTGCCAGCAGTCCGACAGCACCAATGAACACTGAAGCTTTCTTT. It codes for CASSPTAPMNTEAFF.